A selection of T cell receptor beta chains follows, all from one sample in a study of beta chain features in type 1 diabetes. Assay: immunoSEQ multiplex PCR; the TCRdb copy retains only in-frame clones and omits some. The sample records around 250,000 clones, around 21% being singletons. Input material: naive CD4+ T cells from blood. The receptors stem from a woman in her thirties or forties with type 1 diabetes. Both conserved end residues are part of each CDR3. The D gene is left open where the match is weak. Clone size appears in some rows only: once, few, many, or a class for an expanded clone.

cdr3_aa: CASSSRTSGGYNEQFF
cdr3_nt: TGTGCCAGTAGTTCCCGGACTAGCGGGGGCTACAATGAGCAGTTCTTC
v_call: TRBV19
d_call: TRBD2
j_call: TRBJ2-1
clone_size: few

cdr3_aa: CASTRPAAYEQYF
cdr3_nt: TGTGCCAGCACCAGGCCAGCGGCTTACGAGCAGTACTTC
v_call: TRBV7-2
d_call: -
j_call: TRBJ2-7
clone_size: few

cdr3_aa: CASSLQDEAFF
cdr3_nt: TGTGCCAGCAGCCTACAGGATGAAGCTTTCTTT
v_call: TRBV5-6
d_call: -
j_call: TRBJ1-1
clone_size: -

cdr3_aa: CASSRERQGGETQYF
cdr3_nt: TGTGCCAGCAGCCGAGAACGACAGGGGGGAGAGACCCAGTACTTC
v_call: TRBV7-2
d_call: TRBD1
j_call: TRBJ2-5
clone_size: -

cdr3_aa: CASSRPRGIADTQYF
cdr3_nt: TGTGCCAGCAGCCGGCCTAGGGGTATAGCAGATACGCAGTATTTT
v_call: TRBV7-9
d_call: -
j_call: TRBJ2-3
clone_size: -

cdr3_aa: CASSRSGTGTGYEQYF
cdr3_nt: TGTGCCAGCAGTAGGTCCGGGACAGGGACGGGCTACGAGCAGTACTTC
v_call: TRBV27
d_call: TRBD1
j_call: TRBJ2-7
clone_size: -

cdr3_aa: CASSRFSDIEQFF
cdr3_nt: TGTGCCAGCAGCCGTTTTAGCGATATTGAGCAGTTCTTC
v_call: TRBV5-4
d_call: -
j_call: TRBJ2-1
clone_size: -

cdr3_aa: CASRPAGGPHEQYF
cdr3_nt: TGCGCCAGCAGACCAGCGGGAGGGCCCCACGAGCAGTACTTC
v_call: TRBV4-3
d_call: TRBD2
j_call: TRBJ2-7
clone_size: -

cdr3_aa: CASSWGQGADTEAFF
cdr3_nt: TGCGCCAGCAGCTGGGGACAGGGGGCGGACACTGAAGCTTTCTTT
v_call: TRBV5-1
d_call: TRBD1
j_call: TRBJ1-1
clone_size: -

cdr3_aa: CASSQRDRGYNEQFF
cdr3_nt: TGTGCCAGCAGCCAACGGGACAGGGGCTACAATGAGCAGTTCTTC
v_call: TRBV6-5
d_call: TRBD1
j_call: TRBJ2-1
clone_size: -

cdr3_aa: CAWSVNGGAFF
cdr3_nt: TGTGCCTGGAGTGTAAACGGAGGAGCTTTCTTT
v_call: TRBV30
d_call: -
j_call: TRBJ1-1
clone_size: -

cdr3_aa: CASSSVDRGRIGNQPQHF
cdr3_nt: TGTGCCAGCAGTTCCGTAGACAGGGGGCGCATTGGGAATCAGCCCCAGCATTTT
v_call: TRBV28
d_call: TRBD1
j_call: TRBJ1-5
clone_size: few

cdr3_aa: CASSVGSRFGGEEQYF
cdr3_nt: TGTGCCAGCAGCGTAGGAAGCAGGTTTGGGGGCGAAGAGCAGTACTTC
v_call: TRBV9
d_call: -
j_call: TRBJ2-7
clone_size: few

cdr3_aa: CASSRPGTSFYEQYF
cdr3_nt: TGCGCCAGCAGCCGGCCGGGGACTAGCTTCTACGAGCAGTACTTC
v_call: TRBV4-1
d_call: TRBD2
j_call: TRBJ2-7
clone_size: -

cdr3_aa: CSASGSYGYTF
cdr3_nt: TGCAGTGCTAGTGGTAGCTATGGCTACACCTTC
v_call: TRBV20-1
d_call: -
j_call: TRBJ1-2
clone_size: -

cdr3_aa: CASSQRTGPTEETQYF
cdr3_nt: TGTGCCAGCTCACAGAGGACAGGCCCCACTGAAGAGACCCAGTACTTC
v_call: TRBV18
d_call: TRBD1
j_call: TRBJ2-5
clone_size: few

cdr3_aa: CASSSGLTEAFF
cdr3_nt: TGTGCCAGCAGTTCGGGTTTGACTGAAGCTTTCTTT
v_call: TRBV25-1
d_call: -
j_call: TRBJ1-1
clone_size: few

cdr3_aa: CASTGTGGKNYGYTF
cdr3_nt: TGTGCCAGCACCGGGACAGGGGGAAAAAACTATGGCTACACCTTC
v_call: TRBV5-4
d_call: TRBD1
j_call: TRBJ1-2
clone_size: -

cdr3_aa: CASSLRTSGRADHNEQFF
cdr3_nt: TGTGCCAGCTCACTCCGGACTAGCGGGAGGGCGGACCACAATGAGCAGTTCTTC
v_call: TRBV18
d_call: TRBD2
j_call: TRBJ2-1
clone_size: -

cdr3_aa: CSVAGTGGAYDGYTF
cdr3_nt: TGCAGCGTCGCAGGGACAGGGGGCGCTTATGATGGCTACACCTTC
v_call: TRBV29-1
d_call: TRBD1
j_call: TRBJ1-2
clone_size: -

cdr3_aa: CASSRPGLGSPLHF
cdr3_nt: TGTGCCAGCAGCCGCCCGGGGTTAGGGTCACCCCTCCACTTT
v_call: TRBV9
d_call: -
j_call: TRBJ1-6
clone_size: -

cdr3_aa: CASSLLRTAQETQYF
cdr3_nt: TGTGCCAGCTCCCTACTCCGGACAGCGCAAGAGACCCAGTACTTC
v_call: TRBV18
d_call: -
j_call: TRBJ2-5
clone_size: once

cdr3_aa: CASSQYEGSYNEQFF
cdr3_nt: TGTGCCAGCAGCCAATATGAGGGTTCCTACAATGAGCAGTTCTTC
v_call: TRBV9
d_call: -
j_call: TRBJ2-1
clone_size: few

cdr3_aa: CASSPSTDTQYF
cdr3_nt: TGTGCCAGCAGCCCGAGCACAGATACGCAGTATTTT
v_call: TRBV5-4
d_call: -
j_call: TRBJ2-3
clone_size: few

cdr3_aa: CASSPPGFTDTQYF
cdr3_nt: TGTGCCAGCAGTCCTCCGGGTTTCACAGATACGCAGTATTTT
v_call: TRBV28
d_call: -
j_call: TRBJ2-3
clone_size: few

cdr3_aa: CASVASSGSYNEQFF
cdr3_nt: TGTGCCTCTGTAGCCTCTAGCGGGAGCTACAATGAGCAGTTCTTC
v_call: TRBV10-3
d_call: TRBD2
j_call: TRBJ2-1
clone_size: -

cdr3_aa: CASSQVLQGGTEAFF
cdr3_nt: TGTGCCAGCAGCCAAGTGTTACAGGGTGGCACTGAAGCTTTCTTT
v_call: TRBV14
d_call: -
j_call: TRBJ1-1
clone_size: few

cdr3_aa: CASSLEPSGGNEQFF
cdr3_nt: TGTGCCAGCAGCTTGGAACCTAGCGGGGGAAATGAGCAGTTCTTC
v_call: TRBV5-6
d_call: TRBD2
j_call: TRBJ2-1
clone_size: -

cdr3_aa: CASSLDGLAVYYEQYF
cdr3_nt: TGTGCCAGCAGCTTGGATGGACTAGCGGTGTACTACGAGCAGTACTTC
v_call: TRBV5-4
d_call: TRBD2
j_call: TRBJ2-7
clone_size: -

cdr3_aa: CASSYALQGAKNIQYF
cdr3_nt: TGTGCCAGCAGTTACGCGCTACAGGGAGCCAAAAACATTCAGTACTTC
v_call: TRBV6-5
d_call: -
j_call: TRBJ2-4
clone_size: -

cdr3_aa: CASSPISNTGELFF
cdr3_nt: TGCGCCAGCAGCCCTATATCTAACACCGGGGAGCTGTTTTTT
v_call: TRBV5-1
d_call: -
j_call: TRBJ2-2
clone_size: -

cdr3_aa: CSVAGRLTYEQYF
cdr3_nt: TGCAGCGTTGCTGGCAGACTAACCTACGAGCAGTACTTC
v_call: TRBV29-1
d_call: -
j_call: TRBJ2-7
clone_size: -

cdr3_aa: CSVAGTSGRGSYNEQFF
cdr3_nt: TGCAGCGTTGCTGGGACTAGCGGGAGAGGTAGCTACAATGAGCAGTTCTTC
v_call: TRBV29-1
d_call: TRBD2
j_call: TRBJ2-1
clone_size: -

cdr3_aa: CSARGGNIQYF
cdr3_nt: TGCAGTGCTAGGGGGGGGAACATTCAGTACTTC
v_call: TRBV20-1
d_call: TRBD2
j_call: TRBJ2-4
clone_size: few

cdr3_aa: CASSTRTSGILNEQFF
cdr3_nt: TGTGCCAGCAGCACTCGGACTAGCGGCATCCTCAATGAGCAGTTCTTC
v_call: TRBV5-4
d_call: TRBD2
j_call: TRBJ2-1
clone_size: few

cdr3_aa: CASRETEYQETQYF
cdr3_nt: TGTGCCAGCAGAGAGACAGAATACCAAGAGACCCAGTACTTC
v_call: TRBV2
d_call: -
j_call: TRBJ2-5
clone_size: -

cdr3_aa: CASAPGVGQPQHF
cdr3_nt: TGTGCCAGCGCCCCAGGGGTGGGTCAGCCCCAGCATTTT
v_call: TRBV27
d_call: -
j_call: TRBJ1-5
clone_size: once

cdr3_aa: CASSPRTSGGQYF
cdr3_nt: TGTGCCAGCAGCCCTCGGACCTCGGGGGGGCAGTATTTT
v_call: TRBV9
d_call: TRBD2
j_call: TRBJ2-3
clone_size: -

cdr3_aa: CASSVAPRGEQFF
cdr3_nt: TGTGCCAGCAGCGTAGCCCCCAGGGGTGAGCAGTTCTTC
v_call: TRBV9
d_call: -
j_call: TRBJ2-1
clone_size: -

cdr3_aa: CASSDWTGGIYEQYF
cdr3_nt: TGTGCCAGCAGTGATTGGACAGGAGGAATCTACGAGCAGTACTTC
v_call: TRBV25-1
d_call: TRBD1
j_call: TRBJ2-7
clone_size: -

cdr3_aa: CSVRGDRNTEAFF
cdr3_nt: TGCAGCGTGCGGGGGGATCGGAACACTGAAGCTTTCTTT
v_call: TRBV29-1
d_call: -
j_call: TRBJ1-1
clone_size: -

cdr3_aa: CASSPTGTATYEQYF
cdr3_nt: TGCGCCAGCAGCCCTACCGGGACAGCAACCTACGAGCAGTACTTC
v_call: TRBV5-1
d_call: TRBD1
j_call: TRBJ2-7
clone_size: -

cdr3_aa: CASSTGGGEETQYF
cdr3_nt: TGTGCCAGTAGTACGGGCGGAGGAGAAGAGACCCAGTACTTC
v_call: TRBV19
d_call: -
j_call: TRBJ2-5
clone_size: -

cdr3_aa: CASSVVGGATNYGYTF
cdr3_nt: TGTGCCAGCAGCGTAGTTGGAGGGGCAACTAACTATGGCTACACCTTC
v_call: TRBV9
d_call: -
j_call: TRBJ1-2
clone_size: few